This is a list of T cell receptor beta chains from one sample in a study of OX40 agonist ivuxolimab in advanced cancers. Using immunoSEQ multiplex PCR, the repertoire was profiled, and TCRdb retains in-frame clones only, with some absent. Among 25,000 to 35,000 clones listed, about four fifths were seen once. The source material was CD4+ or CD8+ T cells sorted from blood, sampled in a trial of the OX40 agonist ivuxolimab. These receptors were obtained from an adult with an advanced solid tumor such as melanoma, head and neck, liver or kidney cancer. Both conserved end residues are part of each CDR3. A D gene is named only where the DNA matches it firmly. Rows give clone size only sometimes, using once, few, many, or a class for an expanded clone.

v_gene,j_gene,d_gene,abundance,CDR3aa,CDR3nt
TRBV4-1,TRBJ2-2,NA,NA,CASSQVGGFAGELFF,TGCGCCAGCAGCCAAGTAGGTGGTTTTGCCGGGGAGCTGTTTTTT
TRBV4-1,TRBJ1-3,NA,NA,CASSPQGAPSGNTIYF,TGCGCCAGCAGCCCCCAAGGGGCCCCCTCTGGAAACACCATATATTTT
TRBV9,TRBJ2-7,TRBD2,once,CASSATSGLSYEQYF,TGTGCCAGCAGCGCCACTAGCGGCCTCTCCTACGAGCAGTACTTC
TRBV28,TRBJ2-2,TRBD1,NA,CASSEDRATGELFF,TGTGCCAGCAGTGAGGACAGGGCCACCGGGGAGCTGTTTTTT
TRBV19,TRBJ1-1,NA,NA,CASSMPHRGTEAFF,TGTGCCAGTAGTATGCCCCATCGTGGCACTGAAGCTTTCTTT
TRBV7-9,TRBJ2-6,NA,NA,CASSPDPSSGANVLTF,TGTGCCAGCAGCCCGGACCCTTCCTCTGGGGCCAACGTCCTGACTTTC
TRBV2,TRBJ2-2,TRBD2,NA,CASRLAGGGTGELFF,TGTGCCAGCAGACTAGCGGGAGGAGGCACCGGGGAGCTGTTTTTT
TRBV10-2,TRBJ2-5,TRBD1,NA,CASSAHRGQETQYF,TGCGCCAGCAGTGCGCACAGGGGGCAAGAGACCCAGTACTTC
TRBV10-3,TRBJ2-1,NA,few,CAITPGGLEQFF,TGTGCCATTACCCCGGGCGGCCTTGAGCAGTTCTTC
TRBV19,TRBJ2-7,TRBD2,NA,CASSIRASGANEQYF,TGTGCCAGTAGTATCAGGGCTAGCGGGGCCAACGAGCAGTACTTC
TRBV25-1,TRBJ1-2,NA,few,CASSVTTGQGYTF,TGTGCCAGCAGTGTGACCACAGGGCAGGGCTACACCTTC
TRBV9,TRBJ2-1,TRBD1,NA,CASSPHRGTYNEQFF,TGTGCCAGCAGCCCGCACAGGGGGACCTACAATGAGCAGTTCTTC
TRBV6-4,TRBJ2-3,NA,few,CASSDGRETDTQYF,TGTGCCAGCAGTGACGGCCGAGAAACAGATACGCAGTATTTT
TRBV5-6,TRBJ2-6,NA,NA,CASSLVGALSSGANVLTF,TGTGCCAGCAGCTTGGTCGGGGCTCTAAGCTCTGGGGCCAACGTCCTGACTTTC
TRBV28,TRBJ2-1,TRBD2,NA,CASRLRLAGLDEQFF,TGTGCCAGCAGGTTAAGACTAGCGGGGTTAGATGAGCAGTTCTTC
TRBV30,TRBJ1-2,TRBD1,NA,CAWREKGAAF,TGTGCCTGGAGAGAAAAGGGGGCCGCCTTC
TRBV2,TRBJ1-3,TRBD1,NA,CASSAGTGAGNTIYF,TGTGCCAGCAGTGCAGGGACAGGGGCCGGAAACACCATATATTTT
TRBV7-2,TRBJ1-1,NA,NA,CASSPINTEAFF,TGTGCCAGCAGCCCAATAAACACTGAAGCTTTCTTT
TRBV27,TRBJ2-7,NA,NA,CASSLARAYEQYF,TGTGCCAGCAGTTTAGCCAGAGCCTACGAGCAGTACTTC
TRBV28,TRBJ2-1,NA,NA,CASSEQGSLANNEQFF,TGTGCCAGCAGTGAACAGGGGTCACTAGCGAATAATGAGCAGTTCTTC
TRBV11-2,TRBJ2-7,NA,NA,CATLLSPGALVEQYF,TGTGCCACCCTTCTCTCGCCCGGGGCCCTGGTCGAGCAGTACTTC
TRBV20-1,TRBJ2-7,TRBD1,NA,CSAGQGGGF,TGCAGTGCGGGACAGGGTGGAGGCTTC
TRBV28,TRBJ2-1,NA,NA,CASSLKQMMDEQFF,TGTGCCAGCAGTTTGAAACAGATGATGGATGAGCAGTTCTTC